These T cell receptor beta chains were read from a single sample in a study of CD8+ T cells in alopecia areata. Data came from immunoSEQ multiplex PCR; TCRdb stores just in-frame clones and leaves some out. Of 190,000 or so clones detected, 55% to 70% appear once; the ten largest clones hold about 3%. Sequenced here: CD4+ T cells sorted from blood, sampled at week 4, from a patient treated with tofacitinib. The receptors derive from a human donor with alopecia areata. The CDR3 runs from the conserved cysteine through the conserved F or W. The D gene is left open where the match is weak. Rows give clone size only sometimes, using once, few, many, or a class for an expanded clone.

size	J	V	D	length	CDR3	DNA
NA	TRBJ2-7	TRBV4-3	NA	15	CASSQEINRAYEQYF	TGCGCCAGCAGCCAAGAAATAAATAGGGCCTACGAGCAGTACTTC
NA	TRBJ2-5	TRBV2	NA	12	CGGAVNQETQYF	TGCGGTGGGGCGGTGAACCAAGAGACCCAGTACTTC
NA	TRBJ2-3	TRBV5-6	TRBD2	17	CASSPGTSGARTDTQYF	TGTGCCAGCAGCCCGGGGACTAGCGGGGCTCGCACAGATACGCAGTATTTT
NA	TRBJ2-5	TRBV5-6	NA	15	CASSPGISRGETQYF	TGTGCCAGCAGCCCGGGGATCTCCCGCGGGGAGACCCAGTACTTC
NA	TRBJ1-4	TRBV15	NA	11	CATRNDEKLFF	TGTGCCACCAGGAATGATGAAAAACTGTTTTTT
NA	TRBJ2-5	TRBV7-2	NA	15	CASSVDGPTGETQYF	TGTGCCAGCAGCGTAGACGGCCCCACGGGAGAGACCCAGTACTTC
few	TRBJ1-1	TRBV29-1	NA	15	CSVSLPGHGNTEAFF	TGCAGCGTATCTCTTCCGGGACACGGTAACACTGAAGCTTTCTTT
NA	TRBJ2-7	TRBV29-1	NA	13	CSVDGQGPYEQYF	TGCAGCGTTGATGGTCAGGGCCCCTACGAGCAGTACTTC
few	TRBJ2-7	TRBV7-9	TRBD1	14	CASSWDSLSYEQYF	TGTGCCAGCAGCTGGGACAGCCTCTCCTACGAGCAGTACTTC
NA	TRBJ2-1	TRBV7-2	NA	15	CASSWSLGLYNEQFF	TGTGCCAGCAGCTGGTCCCTGGGGCTATACAATGAGCAGTTCTTC